This T cell receptor beta chain originates from a study of blood T cell repertoires in COVID-19. Study details: Samples taken during acute and convalescent COVID-19 were collected in the United States, Italy and Spain. Sources were T cells, B-cell-depleted T cells, or PBMCs; the material itself was cDNA or gDNA.

Original data processing: Amplified reference gene primers provided the basis for estimating nucleated cell counts. Sequencing used immunoSEQ multiplex PCR; TCRdb keeps in-frame clones, though not all of them. The D gene and trimming were derived from the DNA, and the V and J assignments and clone size from that table. The data contain roughly 190,000 clones, roughly 86% of them singletons. The CDR3 contains 13 residues. Trimming removed 8 bases from V and 7 bases from J, with 14 bases in between. The V gene's germline CDR1 is SNHLY and CDR2 FYNNEI. What was sequenced was peripheral blood. The chain uses TRBV2 and TRBJ1-4; perhaps TRBD1 as D (5 bases). The TCR comes from a man between 65 and 85 years old with acute or convalescent COVID-19. This chain's CDR3 is CASRQGLGEKLFF. The DNA for the CDR3 is TGTGCCAGCCGTCAGGGCCTCGGTGAAAAACTGTTTTTT.